Listed below are T cell receptor beta chains from one sample, sequenced in a study of cytomegalovirus exposure and HLA in healthy donors. Only in-frame clones appear in the TCRdb table, and some are missing; sequencing was by immunoSEQ multiplex PCR. The sample spans roughly 55,000 clones; the ten largest clones claim about 9.1%. The sequencing sample was made of PBMCs. These receptors all stem from a man between 45 and 60 years old in good health and CMV-seropositive. CDR3s include the opening cysteine and the closing phenylalanine or tryptophan. The D gene is left open where the match is weak.

NA,TRBV6-6,TRBJ1-1,TGTGCCAGCAGTACCCGCGCGGGGGGCCCAACTGAAGCTTTCTTT,CASSTRAGGPTEAFF
TRBD1,TRBV2,TRBJ2-1,TGTGCCAGCACATCCGGGACAGGGGCCGACAATGAGCAGTTCTTC,CASTSGTGADNEQFF
TRBD1,TRBV6-5,TRBJ2-7,TGTGCCAGCAGCTGGGACAGGGGGAAGCAGTACTTC,CASSWDRGKQYF
NA,TRBV6-1,TRBJ1-2,TGTGCTAGCAGTGTACAGGGTAACTATGGCTACACCTTC,CASSVQGNYGYTF
TRBD2,TRBV6-5,TRBJ2-7,TGTGCCAGCGGAGGCGGGGGGGCCATGGTCTACGAGCAGTACTTC,CASGGGGAMVYEQYF
NA,TRBV5-1,TRBJ2-3,TGCGCCAGCAGCTTTAACGCAGGCACAGATACGCAGTATTTT,CASSFNAGTDTQYF
NA,TRBV19,TRBJ2-1,TGTGCCAGTAGTTCCCGAGACCTGGGACTCGCAGAGCAGTTCTTC,CASSSRDLGLAEQFF
NA,TRBV6-5,TRBJ2-3,TGTGCCAGCAGTTACTCTAGCGGAACCGGCACAGATACGCAGTATTTT,CASSYSSGTGTDTQYF
TRBD2,TRBV6-5,TRBJ2-5,TGTGCCAGCAGGACTAGCGGTGGCCAAGAGACCCAGTACTTC,CASRTSGGQETQYF
TRBD1,TRBV19,TRBJ1-5,TGTGCCAGTAGTATGTCGACAGGGTTAAGGGAAAAATATCAGCCCCAGCATTTT,CASSMSTGLREKYQPQHF
TRBD1,TRBV11-2,TRBJ1-6,TGTGCCAGCAGCTGGGGACAGATGGGAAATTCACCCCTCCACTTT,CASSWGQMGNSPLHF
TRBD2,TRBV30,TRBJ2-3,TGCGGCCTAGCGGGGATGGGGTCGTCGGCAGATACGCAGTATTTT,CGLAGMGSSADTQYF
TRBD2,TRBV4-2,TRBJ2-1,TGTGCCAGCAGCCCCCGGACTAGCGGGACGGCAAGGAATGAGCAGTTCTTC,CASSPRTSGTARNEQFF
NA,TRBV2,TRBJ1-2,TGTGCCAGCAGAAGGGAGACTAACTATGGCTACACCTTC,CASRRETNYGYTF
NA,TRBV27,TRBJ2-7,TGTGCCAGCCGACGGACAGTAGACTACGAGCAGTACTTC,CASRRTVDYEQYF
TRBD2,TRBV11-2,TRBJ2-3,TGTGCCAGCAGCTTAGGGGGACTAGCGGGATCAGATACGCAGTATTTT,CASSLGGLAGSDTQYF
NA,TRBV7-9,TRBJ2-3,TGTGCCAGCAGCCTAATGGACATGGATACGCAGTATTTT,CASSLMDMDTQYF
NA,TRBV27,TRBJ1-1,TGTGCCAGCAGTTTAGGGTGGGAGGGAGAAGCTTTCTTT,CASSLGWEGEAFF
NA,TRBV29-1,TRBJ1-1,TGCAGCGCTACACAGGGTCGGAAAACTGAAGCTTTCTTT,CSATQGRKTEAFF
NA,TRBV11-2,TRBJ1-2,TGTGCCAGCAGCCGGACAGCCAACTATGGCTACACCTTC,CASSRTANYGYTF
TRBD1,TRBV6-6,TRBJ1-2,TGTGCCAGCAGTTCCCCCGACCGGTCCAGGGGGTATGGCTACACCTTC,CASSSPDRSRGYGYTF
NA,TRBV6-5,TRBJ1-5,TGTGCCAGCGGGCATTCGGACAGAGATCAGCCCCAGCATTTT,CASGHSDRDQPQHF
TRBD1,TRBV6-5,TRBJ1-1,TGTGCCAGCAGTGCCCGACAGGGGGACACTGAAGCTTTCTTT,CASSARQGDTEAFF
NA,TRBV18,TRBJ1-1,TGTGCCAGCTCACCTAGAGACAGGCCGAACACTGAAGCTTTCTTT,CASSPRDRPNTEAFF
NA,TRBV2,TRBJ1-2,TGTGCCAGCAGTACAGGGTCTCCGCAAGGCTACACCTTC,CASSTGSPQGYTF
NA,TRBV10-3,TRBJ2-3,TGTGCCATCAGTGAAAGGGGGTCCGCGGGTGATACGCAGTATTTT,CAISERGSAGDTQYF
NA,TRBV5-1,TRBJ2-5,TGCGCCAGCCTCCCTGGAACAGGCCAAGAGACCCAGTACTTC,CASLPGTGQETQYF
NA,TRBV19,TRBJ1-5,TGTGCCAGTAGGATAGGGGGAGGGAGCAATCAGCCCCAGCATTTT,CASRIGGGSNQPQHF
TRBD1,TRBV6-1,TRBJ1-2,TGTGCCAGCCATCGACCTATGGACAGGGCGTCCGGCTACACCTTC,CASHRPMDRASGYTF
TRBD1,TRBV15,TRBJ1-4,TGTGCCACCAGCAGGGAGACAGGGAAGTTAGTCGAAAAACTGTTTTTT,CATSRETGKLVEKLFF
TRBD2,TRBV7-2,TRBJ2-2,TGTGCCAGCAGCTTAGGACTAGCGGGAGGTTTGGGCACCGGGGAGCTGTTTTTT,CASSLGLAGGLGTGELFF
TRBD2,TRBV7-2,TRBJ2-7,TGTGCCAGCAGCCCAAAGCGAAGCAGCGGGAGCTCCTACGAGCAGTACTTC,CASSPKRSSGSSYEQYF
NA,TRBV27,TRBJ2-1,TGTGCCAGCAGTCCTCGGGGCGGGGGCCCTGACAATGAGCAGTTCTTC,CASSPRGGGPDNEQFF
NA,TRBV29-1,TRBJ2-3,TGCAGCGTCAGGACTCAGCTTGATACGCAGTATTTT,CSVRTQLDTQYF
TRBD2,TRBV19,TRBJ2-1,TGTGCCAGTAGCCGGGGACTAGCTGTCAATGAGCAGTTCTTC,CASSRGLAVNEQFF
TRBD2,TRBV4-1,TRBJ2-2,TGCGCCAGCAGCCAAGATAGACTAGCCGGCGGGGAGCTGTTTTTT,CASSQDRLAGGELFF
NA,TRBV20-1,TRBJ1-2,TGCAGTGCTTATCAGGGCTCTGGCTACACCTTC,CSAYQGSGYTF
TRBD1,TRBV4-1,TRBJ1-3,TGCGCCAGCAGCCACGAGACAGGGGGTGGAAACACCATATATTTT,CASSHETGGGNTIYF
NA,TRBV19,TRBJ1-1,TGTGCCAGTAGTATCCCCGGTGCGGTTTCTGAAGCTTTCTTT,CASSIPGAVSEAFF
NA,TRBV7-9,TRBJ1-1,TGTGCCAGCAGTTATCCCACTGAAGCTTTCTTT,CASSYPTEAFF
NA,TRBV30,TRBJ1-2,TGTGCCTGGACAGGCCCTAACTATGGCTACACCTTC,CAWTGPNYGYTF
NA,TRBV30,TRBJ1-2,TGTGCCTGGAGTACGGGACTCACAAGCTATGGCTACACCTTC,CAWSTGLTSYGYTF
TRBD1,TRBV18,TRBJ1-2,TGTGCCAGCTCGCTGGTGACAGGGGGAATAGCTAACTATGGCTACACCTTC,CASSLVTGGIANYGYTF
NA,TRBV5-1,TRBJ2-7,TGCGCCAGCAGCTTGGACAGGGACGAGCAGTACTTC,CASSLDRDEQYF